This T cell receptor (beta chain) was obtained from a study of vaccination effects on CD4 cells after COVID-19. Study outcomes and limitations: Small numbers of convalescent patients limited the study. It also lacked early post-infection timepoints.

The length of the CDR3 is 15 residues. Per the germline V gene, CDR1 is LGHNA and CDR2 is YSLEER. V shed 1 base and J shed 6 bases, with 13 bases lying between them. Antigen-specific CD4+ T cell clonotypes were called by their expansion after viral peptide-pool culture in ViraFEST. Researchers isolated CD4+ T cells once roughly nine days of culture had elapsed. Vaccinated recipients, who were negative for nucleocapsid antibodies, had no history of SARS-CoV-2 infection. Wells containing a few million PBMC each were cultured with about 9 IU/ml IL-2 and about 10 ug/ml peptides. A note on this clone: Its antigen remains unknown.

Sequencing was performed with immunoSEQ multiplex PCR; in TCRdb, only in-frame clones are kept and a portion is missing. The data show fewer than 85,000 clones, 60% to 85% seen once. The starting material was CD4+ T cells from PBMCs cultured with SARS-CoV-2 spike peptides, obtained before COVID-19 vaccination. This TCR derives from a human donor who received a COVID-19 vaccine. The rearrangement joins TRBV4-3 to TRBJ1-5; TRBD1 is a possible D gene (5 bases). CDR3 coding DNA: TGCGCCAGCAGCCAAGTCACAGGAGCCGGTCAGCCCCAGCATTTT. It is translated as CASSQVTGAGQPQHF.